Described below is a single TCR beta chain sequence and its context. TCRdb keeps only in-frame clones here, not all; method: immunoSEQ multiplex PCR. The sample has more than 45,000 clones, just over 90% seen once; the top ten hold about 4%. The sample originates from a study of T cell changes during pregnancy in multiple sclerosis. The sample was CD8+ T cells from peripheral blood mononuclear cells, taken in the second trimester of pregnancy. The sequence derives from a female donor with multiple sclerosis, enrolled in a pregnancy study.

CDR3 sequence: CASSLRGGGEQFF. The DNA for the CDR3 is TGTGCCAGCAGCCTTCGAGGGGGCGGTGAGCAGTTCTTC. J is TRBJ2-1 and V is TRBV14; the match to TRBD1 covers 7 bases. Losses at the gene ends were 4 bases for V and 9 bases for J; bases not matched to a gene: 6. Germline-derived CDR1 and CDR2 are SGHDN and FVKESK. This CDR3 contains 13 residues.